This entry lists 16 T cell receptor beta chains sequenced from one sample in a study of CD8 T cells in ankylosing spondylitis. TCRdb re-called the 5' RACE reads through MiXCR, storing one row per CDR3 protein. The repertoire holds roughly 68,000 distinct CDR3 sequences, with 6.2% as singletons. Sequenced: synovial fluid, either unsorted or a sorted T cell fraction (not recorded which). These receptors were collected from a male donor with ankylosing spondylitis.

This chain uses TRBV19 with TRBJ2-2; D is uncertain. CDR3 length: 15 residues. CDR1 LNHDA and CDR2 SQIVND come from the germline V gene (reference sequence). Between the trimmed V and J ends, which lost 3 bases and 5 bases, there was a span of 13 bases. This CDR3 is CASSIRPPGTGELFF. The CDR3 bases are TGTGCCAGTAGTATTCGGCCTCCCGGTACCGGGGAGCTGTTTTTT. The full variable domain, its missing parts supplied by reference TRBV19 and TRBJ2-2, is DGGITQSPKYLFRKEGQNVTLSCEQNLNHDAMYWYRQDPGQGLRLIYYSQIVNDFQKGDIAEGYSVSREKKESFPLTVTSAQKNPTAFYLCASSIRPPGTGELFFGEGSRLTVL.

This clonotype appeared a few times. The chain recombines TRBV28 with TRBJ2-7; TRBD2 is a possible D gene (7 bases). Germline-derived CDR1 and CDR2 are MDHEN and SYDVKM. The CDR3 sequence is 14 residues long. V gave up 10 bases and J gave up 2 bases, with 18 bases separating them. CDR3 residues: CATEGGLGAYEQYF. CDR3 nucleotide sequence: TGTGCCACAGAGGGGGGGCTGGGGGCCTACGAGCAGTACTTC.

This clonotype has more than one count but fewer than ten. The chain couples TRBV5-1 to TRBJ2-1, with 9 bases fitting TRBD2. Germline V gene data show CDR1 as SGHRS and CDR2 as YFSETQ. The CDR3 is 16 residues long. V shed 1 base, J shed 7 bases, and the junction held 9 bases outside the gene matches. CDR3 bases: TGCGCCAGCAGCTTGTCAGGGACTAGCCAAATGAATGAGCAGTTCTTC. It specifies CASSLSGTSQMNEQFF.

This clonotype was detected many times. The V gene is TRBV19, the J gene TRBJ2-1; 7 bases align to TRBD2. With V trimmed by 6 bases and J by 10 bases, 9 bases remained unmatched. The germline V gene has CDR1 LNHDA and CDR2 SQIVND (reference sequence). The CDR3 has 13 amino acids. CDR3 bases: TGTGCCAGTAGCCATGGCGGGGGACTAGAGCAGTTCTTC. Translated, it gives CASSHGGGLEQFF.

This clonotype was counted many times. The J gene is TRBJ2-6, the V gene TRBV29-1; D unresolved. Germline CDR1 reads SQVTM; CDR2 reads ANQGSEA. V lost 4 bases, J lost 0 bases, and 7 bases lay in between. This CDR3 is 14 amino acids long. The DNA of the CDR3 is TGCAGCGTTGGTCAGATCTCTGGGGCCAACGTCCTGACTTTC. This translates into CSVGQISGANVLTF.

The gene calls are TRBV28 and TRBJ2-6, with TRBD2 as a possible D gene (6 bases). The CDR3 totals 15 residues. V was clipped by 2 bases and J by 4 bases, with 9 bases between them. Germline V gene lookup returns CDR1 MDHEN and CDR2 SYDVKM. The CDR3 DNA reads as TGTGCCAGCAGTTTAGGGGAGGACGGGGCCAACGTCCTGACTTTC. Amino acids: CASSLGEDGANVLTF.

There are many counts of this clonotype. This sequence joins TRBV5-5 and TRBJ2-3; perhaps TRBD1 as D (6 bases). The germline gives CDR1 SGHKS, CDR2 YYEKEE (reference sequence). V was shortened by 4 bases and J by 1 base, with 10 bases between the two germline ends. CDR3 length: 14 residues. The CDR3 region has the DNA TGTGCCAGCAGCCTTTGGACAGGCACAGATACGCAGTATTTT. As protein: CASSLWTGTDTQYF.

This clonotype was counted at least ten times. The V gene is TRBV20-1, the J gene TRBJ1-1, with D perhaps matching TRBD1 (5 bases). Germline V gives CDR1 DFQATT, CDR2 SNEGSKA (reference sequence). V gave up 2 bases and J gave up 5 bases, with 15 bases separating them. This CDR3 contains 14 residues. CDR3 in amino acids: CSARRGPSGTEAFF. The CDR3 DNA reads as TGCAGTGCTAGACGGGGCCCTTCGGGGACTGAAGCTTTCTTT.

J is TRBJ2-1 and V is TRBV5-1, with D possibly TRBD1 on 5 matching bases. V was clipped by 0 bases and J by 5 bases, with 9 bases between them. Germline V lookup: CDR1 SGHRS, CDR2 YFSETQ. The CDR3 runs to 14 residues. The CDR3 protein is CASSLVQVDNEQFF. The CDR3 bases are TGCGCCAGCAGCTTGGTACAGGTAGACAATGAGCAGTTCTTC.

This clonotype has just a few counts. In DNA form, the CDR3 reads TGTGCCAGCAGTTTATCGGACCCTAATGAGCAGTTCTTC. Protein: CASSLSDPNEQFF. J is TRBJ2-1 and V is TRBV28, with D uncertain. CDR1 and CDR2 (germline): MDHEN, SYDVKM. Trimming left V 1 base short and J 7 bases short, with 8 bases between. The CDR3 has 13 amino acids. The whole variable domain, filled in from reference TRBV28 and TRBJ2-1, reads DVKVTQSSRYLVKRTGEKVFLECVQDMDHENMFWYRQDPGLGLRLIYFSYDVKMKEKGDIPEGYSVSREKKERFSLILESASTNQTSMYLCASSLSDPNEQFFGPGTRLTVL.

The chain recombines TRBV27 with TRBJ2-7; 11 nucleotides align to TRBD2. The germline gives CDR1 MNHEY, CDR2 SMNVEV (reference sequence). This CDR3 is 15 amino acids long. The V segment lost 1 base and the J segment 5 bases; nucleotides outside the gene matches: 4. Written as DNA, the CDR3 is TGTGCCAGCAGTTTATACACTAGCGGGAGCAACGAGCAGTACTTC. It yields the protein CASSLYTSGSNEQYF.

The sample holds a few counts of this clonotype. The V and J genes are TRBV4-3 and TRBJ2-5; D uncertain. V lost 2 bases to trimming and J lost 4 bases, with 8 bases between them. The length of the CDR3 is 13 residues. Germline loops: CDR1 LGHNA, CDR2 YSLEER. The CDR3, as DNA: TGCGCCAGCAGCCAATCTATCCCAGAGACCCAGTACTTC. This codes for CASSQSIPETQYF.

This clonotype appeared a few times. This chain links TRBV5-6 with TRBJ2-2; TRBD2 matches 8 bases. This CDR3 comprises 17 residues. Unmatched junction bases numbered 6, after V lost 2 bases and J lost 0 bases. The germline CDR1 and CDR2 sequences are SGHDT and YYEEEE. The CDR3 region is CASSFLSGETNTGELFF. The CDR3, as DNA: TGTGCCAGCAGCTTCCTTAGCGGGGAAACGAACACCGGGGAGCTGTTTTTT.

There are many counts of this clonotype. The chain recombines TRBV7-3 with TRBJ2-7, with TRBD1 identical over 7 bases. Trimming removed 0 bases from V and 7 bases from J; junction bases left unmatched: 9. There are 15 residues in the CDR3. Germline assignment: CDR1 SGHTA and CDR2 FQGTGA. CDR3 sequence: CASSLTPGQPREQYF. CDR3 DNA sequence: TGTGCCAGCAGCTTAACGCCGGGACAGCCGAGGGAGCAGTACTTC.

This clonotype came up many times. The J gene is TRBJ2-1, the V gene TRBV28; TRBD2 matches 9 bases. Germline trimming cut 2 bases from V and 6 bases from J; bases unmatched to any gene: 5. This CDR3 spans 15 amino acids. The germline CDR1 and CDR2 sequences are MDHEN and SYDVKM. The CDR3 nucleotides are TGTGCCAGCAGTTTAGCGGGAGGGCCCCTCAATGAGCAGTTCTTC. Amino acids: CASSLAGGPLNEQFF.

In its sample, this clonotype ranks as medium-sized. The rearrangement links TRBV7-3 to TRBJ2-1; 8 positions agree with TRBD2. V shed 0 bases and J 7 bases; nucleotides not matched to a gene: 8. Per the germline V gene, CDR1 is SGHTA and CDR2 is FQGTGA. This CDR3 is built from 16 residues. The CDR3 nucleotides read TGTGCCAGCAGCTTAACCGCTAGCGGGCTAGTAAATGAGCAGTTCTTC. Translated: CASSLTASGLVNEQFF. Full variable domain (remainder filled in from reference TRBV7-3 and TRBJ2-1): GAGVSQTPSNKVTEKGKYVELRCDPISGHTALYWYRQSLGQGPEFLIYFQGTGAADDSGLPNDRFFAVRPEGSVSTLKIQRTERGDSAVYLCASSLTASGLVNEQFFGPGTRLTVL.